A selection of T cell receptor beta chains follows, all from one sample in a study of graft-versus-host responses after intestinal transplantation. The assay was immunoSEQ multiplex PCR, and TCRdb's table has in-frame clones only and misses some. The sample lists about 25,000 clones; roughly 93% were seen once. The sample consisted of PBMCs, taken 18 days after transplant. The receptors come from a human patient who received an intestinal transplant, so some T cells may come from the graft donor. Each CDR3 is given with its conserved first and last residue. A D gene is named only where the DNA matches it firmly. Clone size is shown for a subset of rows, as once, few, many or a class of expanded clone.

size: NA
J: TRBJ2-5
D: NA
V: TRBV6-6
DNA: TGTGCCAGCAGTTACTCGAGTGGGGGGGCCAGGGAGACCCAGTACTTC
CDR3: CASSYSSGGARETQYF

size: NA
J: TRBJ2-7
D: NA
V: TRBV5-4
DNA: TGTGCCAGCAGCACGGCCGCTAGGTCCTACGAGCAGTACTTC
CDR3: CASSTAARSYEQYF

size: NA
J: TRBJ1-1
D: NA
V: TRBV7-9
DNA: TGTGCCAGCAGCCCAGACAGTAACACTGAAGCTTTCTTT
CDR3: CASSPDSNTEAFF

size: NA
J: TRBJ1-2
D: NA
V: TRBV11-2
DNA: TGTGCCAGCAGCTTAGCAGTTACAGGCTACACCTTC
CDR3: CASSLAVTGYTF

size: NA
J: TRBJ1-2
D: NA
V: TRBV11-2
DNA: TGTGCCAGCAGCCATGAATATAACTGGGATGGCTACACCTTC
CDR3: CASSHEYNWDGYTF

size: once
J: TRBJ2-7
D: NA
V: TRBV13
DNA: TGTGCCAGCAGCCATATAGGGACCACCTACGAGCAGTACTTC
CDR3: CASSHIGTTYEQYF

size: few
J: TRBJ2-3
D: NA
V: TRBV7-6
DNA: TGTGCCAGCAGCTTATCGATAACAGATACGCAGTATTTT
CDR3: CASSLSITDTQYF

size: NA
J: TRBJ2-5
D: NA
V: TRBV19
DNA: TGTGCCAGTAGTACGGGAACTGTGGCCCAAGAGACCCAGTACTTC
CDR3: CASSTGTVAQETQYF

size: NA
J: TRBJ1-4
D: NA
V: TRBV10-3
DNA: TGTGCCATCAGTGAGTCCCGGGGGGGCGAAAAACTGTTTTTT
CDR3: CAISESRGGEKLFF

size: NA
J: TRBJ2-1
D: NA
V: TRBV5-1
DNA: TGCGCCAGCTACCCCCTCGGGGGCAATGAGCAGTTCTTC
CDR3: CASYPLGGNEQFF

size: NA
J: TRBJ2-3
D: NA
V: TRBV29-1
DNA: TGCAGCGGTACATTTGGGGGGCCCCTTGGGGATACGCAGTATTTT
CDR3: CSGTFGGPLGDTQYF

size: NA
J: TRBJ1-5
D: NA
V: TRBV7-3
DNA: TGTGCCAGCACCTACCCCCGGGGCCATCAGCCCCAGCATTTT
CDR3: CASTYPRGHQPQHF

size: NA
J: TRBJ2-3
D: TRBD2
V: TRBV18
DNA: TGTGCCAGCTCACCACGGACGGGAGGGGCAGATACGCAGTATTTT
CDR3: CASSPRTGGADTQYF

size: NA
J: TRBJ2-5
D: NA
V: TRBV19
DNA: TGTGCCAGTAGTATCCCCCACAGTGGGATAGAGACCCAGTACTTC
CDR3: CASSIPHSGIETQYF

size: few
J: TRBJ1-6
D: NA
V: TRBV6-5
DNA: TGTGCCAGCAGCCCAGGGCCTCTTTCACCCCTCCACTTT
CDR3: CASSPGPLSPLHF

size: NA
J: TRBJ1-1
D: NA
V: TRBV5-6
DNA: TGTGCCAGCAGCTCAACGAGGAGGACTGAAGCTTTCTTT
CDR3: CASSSTRRTEAFF